Listed here are 8 T cell receptor beta chains from one sample, sequenced in a study of CD8+CD57+ T cells in acquired aplastic anemia. The sequenced patients had an expansion of CD8+CD57+ cells seen by flow cytometry. TCR beta VDJ and CDR3 profiling used genomic DNA as template. TCRdb re-analysed the reads in MiXCR, keeping a single row per CDR3 protein. The sample lists more than 250,000 distinct CDR3 sequences; 70% to 85% were seen once. Sample: sorted CD4+, CD8+, or CD8+CD57+ T cells (not recorded which) from PBMCs. The receptors were sampled from a human donor with aplastic anemia.

The sample holds many counts of this clonotype. A single base separates this from a much larger clone, so it may be a read error. The chain combines TRBV7-8 with TRBJ2-3; tentatively, D is TRBD2 (6 bases). Germline values: CDR1 SGHVS, CDR2 FQNEAQ. CDR3 size: 13 residues. The CDR3 here is CASSLAGGPATQF. DNA for the CDR3: TGTGCCAGCAGCTTAGCGGGAGGTCCCGCTACGCAGTTT.

As regards this clonotype: No conserved phenylalanine or tryptophan ends this CDR3, so it is likely a read error. The DNA is left out, because the CDR3 cannot be placed on it with certainty; the CDR3 is given as TCRdb lists it. V is TRBV19 and J is TRBJ2-1; TRBD2 was called by the table and not checked on the DNA. Per germline, CDR1 LNHDA and CDR2 SQIVND (reference sequence). The CDR3 is 16 residues long, ends included. The CDR3 sequence: CASTPVGGSAETQYFV.

For the CDR3, the DNA is TGTGCCAGCAGCTTAGCGGGCACACACGAGCCGTATTTT. It encodes CASSLAGTHEPYF. The rearrangement joins TRBV7-8 to TRBJ2-3; D unresolved. Looked up from germline, CDR1 is SGHVS and CDR2 is FQNEAQ. V was cut by 0 bases and J by 14 bases, with 15 bases left in between. The CDR3 consists of 13 residues.

This clonotype was counted a few times. This chain connects TRBV9 to TRBJ2-3; D is unclear. The J call may be incorrect, as the DNA end agrees better with TRBJ1-5. Germline CDR1 SGDLS, CDR2 YYNGEE. The CDR3 sequence is 14 residues long. For the CDR3, the DNA is TGTGCCAGCAGCGTAGGGACCGCTCGAAATCAGCAGCATTTT. Amino acid sequence: CASSVGTARNQQHF.

This clonotype has only a few counts. This chain joins TRBV7-3 and TRBJ1-1, with a weak D call TRBD1 (6 bases). V was clipped by 8 bases and J by 14 bases, with 30 bases between them. This CDR3 spans 15 amino acids. Germline CDR1 and CDR2: SGHTA and FQGTGA. The CDR3 region is CASSRQANADEHSFF. DNA of the CDR3: TGTGCCAGCTCAAGACAGGCCAACGCCGATGAACACTCATTCTTT.

In the case of this clonotype: Because the CDR3's place on the DNA is in doubt, the DNA is left out and the CDR3 is given as listed by TCRdb. V gene TRBV7-9 combines with J gene TRBJ2-7; no check of the table's D call, TRBD2, against the DNA was made. The germline V gene has CDR1 SEHNR and CDR2 FQNEAQ (reference sequence). Both ends counted, the CDR3 spans 14 residues. CDR3 region: CASSALAETQYFGF.

This clonotype was seen a handful of times. This clone may be a read error of a much larger clone one base away. The CDR3 loop reads CASSSKETQYF. In DNA, the CDR3 is TGTGCCAGCAGTAGCAAAGAGACCCAGTACTTC. The chain employs TRBV2 and TRBJ2-5; D not resolved. CDR1 and CDR2 from the germline V gene are SNHLY and FYNNEI. The CDR3 sequence is 11 residues long. The V and J ends lost 5 bases and 3 bases respectively, with 4 bases between them.

J is TRBJ2-3 and V is TRBV20-1; D is unclear. Germline V gene data show CDR1 as DFQATT and CDR2 as SNEGSKA (reference sequence). The CDR3 runs to 12 residues. Trimming pared 4 bases from V and 2 bases from J, leaving 7 bases between. CDR3 nucleotides: TGCAGTGCTAAAGGGTTCACAGATACGCAGTATTTT. It yields the protein CSAKGFTDTQYF.